The 27 T cell receptor beta chains below all came from one sample that was sequenced in a study of lymphopenia after photon versus proton radiotherapy. Assay: immunoSEQ multiplex PCR; the TCRdb copy retains only in-frame clones and omits some. The sample has approximately 160,000 clones; approximately 86% are singletons. Sequenced here: peripheral blood, sampled from a patient treated with photon-based radiotherapy. These receptors came from a man in his fifties with gastric cancer.

This clone has a handful of counts. The rearrangement joins TRBV7-9 to TRBJ2-5; 7 bases fit TRBD2. The CDR3 is 15 amino acids. Losses at the gene ends were 5 bases for V and 4 bases for J; bases not matched to a gene: 10. Germline V lookup: CDR1 SEHNR, CDR2 FQNEAQ (reference sequence). The CDR3 nucleotides are TGTGCCAGCAGCCCGCGGCGGAGGGAGGGAGAGACCCAGTACTTC. This sequence encodes CASSPRRREGETQYF.

This chain connects TRBV7-9 to TRBJ2-5, with 8 nucleotides matching TRBD2. Trimming removed 4 bases from V and 2 bases from J; junction bases left unmatched: 6. This CDR3 region has 15 residues. In germline, CDR1 is SEHNR, CDR2 FQNEAQ (reference sequence). CDR3 protein: CASSSRGGRQETQYF. For the CDR3, the DNA is TGTGCCAGCAGCTCCCGGGGGGGAAGACAAGAGACCCAGTACTTC. The variable domain in full, with the rest retrieved from reference TRBV7-9 and TRBJ2-5, is DTGVSQNPRHKITKRGQNVTFRCDPISEHNRLYWYRQTLGQGPEFLTYFQNEAQLEKSRLLSDRFSAERPKGSFSTLEIQRTEQGDSAMYLCASSSRGGRQETQYFGPGTRLLVL.

The chain couples TRBV7-2 to TRBJ2-5; unclear D gene. The germline V gene encodes CDR1 SGHTA and CDR2 FQGNSA. The CDR3 covers 13 residues. Trimming removed 2 bases from V and 1 base from J, with 5 bases in between. The CDR3 DNA is TGTGCCAGCAGCTTACAGACCCAAGAGACCCAGTACTTC. The encoded protein is CASSLQTQETQYF.

The chain is built from TRBV28 and TRBJ1-1; the D is unclear. Germline V gene lookup returns CDR1 MDHEN and CDR2 SYDVKM. The germline V and J ends were trimmed by 2 bases and 8 bases, with 9 bases remaining between them. The CDR3 loop spans 12 amino acids. Here the CDR3 reads CASSLQVYEAFF. CDR3 bases: TGTGCCAGCAGTTTACAGGTGTACGAAGCTTTCTTT.

The chain recombines TRBV4-2 with TRBJ2-7; D gene ambiguous. Germline V gene lookup returns CDR1 LGHNA and CDR2 YNFKEQ. Trimming removed 1 base from V and 2 bases from J, with 15 bases in between. This CDR3 region has 16 residues. The chain's CDR3 is CASSQAPLDRPYEQYF. The CDR3 coding sequence is TGTGCCAGCAGCCAAGCTCCGCTTGACCGACCCTACGAGCAGTACTTC.

The V and J genes are TRBV18 and TRBJ1-1, with TRBD1 matching 11 bases. With V trimmed by 4 bases and J by 11 bases, 6 bases remained unmatched. Germline CDR1 KGHSH, CDR2 LQKENI. This CDR3 contains 13 residues. CDR3 residues: CASSRGQGVEAFF. As DNA, the CDR3 is TGTGCCAGCTCACGGGGACAGGGGGTGGAGGCTTTCTTT.

V is TRBV7-6 and J is TRBJ2-3; the D is unclear. From germline, CDR1 is SGHVS and CDR2 FNYEAQ. The germline V and J ends were trimmed by 2 bases and 0 bases, with 12 bases remaining between them. This CDR3 spans 16 amino acids. This CDR3 reads CASSLRPYKSTDTQYF. The CDR3 DNA is TGTGCCAGCAGCTTACGGCCCTATAAGAGCACAGATACGCAGTATTTT.

The V gene is TRBV19, the J gene TRBJ2-5; D is uncertain. V lost 7 bases, J lost 10 bases, and 16 bases lay in between. This CDR3 contains 12 residues. Germline CDR1 is LNHDA and CDR2 is SQIVND (reference sequence). The DNA of the CDR3 is TGTGCCAGTACCAATCCCCCCGCGAGCCAGTACTTC. Residues: CASTNPPASQYF.

The chain couples TRBV4-1 to TRBJ2-1, with D unclear. Germline CDR1 MGHRA, CDR2 YSYEKL. V was cut by 3 bases and J by 2 bases, with 14 bases left in between. This CDR3 has 16 amino acids. CDR3 bases: TGCGCCAGCAGCCACAGATTGACGGAAACCTACAATGAGCAGTTCTTC. It specifies CASSHRLTETYNEQFF.

This sequence joins TRBV29-1 and TRBJ1-4; 8 nucleotides agree with TRBD1. CDR3 length: 14 amino acids. In germline, CDR1 is SQVTM, CDR2 ANQGSEA. V lost 5 bases and J lost 6; bases outside the gene matches: 8. The CDR3 loop reads CSVRDRGLHEKLFF. CDR3 DNA sequence: TGCAGCGTTCGTGACAGGGGCTTGCATGAAAAACTGTTTTTT. Full variable domain (outside the CDR3, taken from reference TRBV29-1 and TRBJ1-4): SAVISQKPSRDICQRGTSLTIQCQVDSQVTMMFWYRQQPGQSLTLIATANQGSEATYESGFVIDKFPISRPNLTFSTLTVSNMSPEDSSIYLCSVRDRGLHEKLFFGSGTQLSVL.

The chain links TRBV21-1 to TRBJ1-1; the table calls TRBD1, which could not be checked here. TRBV21-1 is a listed pseudogene. CDR3 length equals 15 residues. CDR3 residues: CASSTPTGVNTEAFF. In nucleotides, the CDR3 is TGTGCCAGCAGCACGCCCACAGGGGTGAACACTGAAGCTTTCTTT.

V usage is TRBV7-2 and J usage is TRBJ2-1, with 9 nucleotides matching TRBD1. Trimming took 5 bases from V and 11 from J; bases not matched to a gene: 10. Germline loops: CDR1 SGHTA, CDR2 FQGNSA. This CDR3 has 14 residues. The DNA for the CDR3 is TGTGCCAGCAGCCCCCAGGGACAGGGCTTGCAGCAGTTCTTC. Translating it yields CASSPQGQGLQQFF.

The chain employs TRBV21-1 and TRBJ1-1. TRBV21-1 is recorded as a pseudogene. This CDR3 contains 16 residues. The CDR3 DNA reads TGTGCCAGCAGCAAAGCGGGGGGCCCCCTGGTATTAGGGGCTTTCTTT. Amino acids: CASSKAGGPLVLGAFF.

This chain connects TRBV25-1 to TRBJ1-1; no clear D gene. V was shortened by 6 bases and J by 5 bases, with 13 bases between the two germline ends. CDR3 length equals 13 residues. The germline CDR1 and CDR2 sequences are MGHDK and SYGVNS. CDR3 sequence: CASSPVTGTEAFF. The CDR3 nucleotides read TGTGCCAGCAGCCCCGTAACCGGGACTGAAGCTTTCTTT.

The CDR3 DNA follows: TGTGCCAGTAGCACAACCGGGACAGGGGTTCGAGCTTTCTTT. This encodes CASSTTGTGVRAFF. The rearrangement joins TRBV19 to TRBJ1-1, with 10 bases identical to TRBD1. Germline loops: CDR1 LNHDA, CDR2 SQIVND (reference sequence). The CDR3 has 14 residues. V dropped 6 bases and J dropped 10; count of bases not matched to a gene: 11.

The V gene is TRBV11-1, the J gene TRBJ2-7; D gene ambiguous. The germline V gene has CDR1 SGHAT and CDR2 FQDESV (reference sequence). This CDR3 contains 16 residues. With 0 bases removed from V and 0 bases from J, the gap between germline ends came to 12 bases. The CDR3 sequence is CASSLASGSSSYEQYF. The CDR3 DNA sequence: TGTGCCAGCAGCTTAGCCTCAGGCTCCAGCTCCTACGAGCAGTACTTC.

The V and J genes are TRBV2 and TRBJ1-1; no firm D call. Germline V CDR1 and CDR2: SNHLY, FYNNEI. The CDR3 is made up of 14 amino acids. Trimming pared 3 bases from V and 0 bases from J, leaving 8 bases between. CDR3 sequence (DNA): TGTGCCAGCAGTGAGGCCAGAATGAACACTGAAGCTTTCTTT. Amino acids: CASSEARMNTEAFF. Full variable domain (remainder filled in from reference TRBV2 and TRBJ1-1): EPEVTQTPSHQVTQMGQEVILRCVPISNHLYFYWYRQILGQKVEFLVSFYNNEISEKSEIFDDQFSVERPDGSNFTLKIRSTKLEDSAMYFCASSEARMNTEAFFGQGTRLTVV.

V is TRBV28 and J is TRBJ2-1; TRBD2 matches at 14 bases. The CDR3 contains 19 residues. CDR1 is MDHEN, CDR2 SYDVKM, per germline. The trim removed 5 bases at V and 0 bases at J, leaving 9 bases unmatched. CDR3 DNA sequence: TGTGCCAGCAGTCCTCCGGGACTAGCGGGAGAGGGCTCCTACAATGAGCAGTTCTTC. Translated: CASSPPGLAGEGSYNEQFF. Together with reference TRBV28 and TRBJ2-1, the CDR3 gives the full variable domain: DVKVTQSSRYLVKRTGEKVFLECVQDMDHENMFWYRQDPGLGLRLIYFSYDVKMKEKGDIPEGYSVSREKKERFSLILESASTNQTSMYLCASSPPGLAGEGSYNEQFFGPGTRLTVL.

This CDR3 reads CASSPPGTGHTGELFF. The CDR3 bases are TGTGCCAGCTCACCACCCGGGACAGGGCACACCGGGGAGCTGTTTTTT. The chain recombines TRBV18 with TRBJ2-2, with TRBD1 matching 9 bases. Germline-derived CDR1 and CDR2 are KGHSH and LQKENI. This CDR3 is built from 16 residues. V was pared by 0 bases and J by 3 bases, with 2 bases of the junction left unmatched.

J is TRBJ2-5 and V is TRBV9; D is uncertain. Trimming removed 0 bases at V and 5 bases at J, with 11 bases between. CDR1 and CDR2 from the germline V gene are SGDLS and YYNGEE. CDR3 length: 14 amino acids. The CDR3 sequence: CASSVATGWETQYF. CDR3 bases: TGTGCCAGCAGCGTAGCTACGGGTTGGGAGACCCAGTACTTC.

The chain links TRBV18 to TRBJ2-6, with TRBD1 matching over 9 bases. The CDR3 is made up of 17 amino acids. CDR1 KGHSH and CDR2 LQKENI come from the germline V gene. J lost 1 base, V lost 6 bases, and 7 bases had no gene match. The CDR3 is CASSGTGRGSGANVLTF. CDR3 in DNA: TGTGCCAGCTCTGGGACAGGGAGGGGATCTGGGGCCAACGTCCTGACTTTC.

This chain joins TRBV12-5 and TRBJ2-1, with TRBD2 matching 12 bases. This CDR3 has 21 residues. From germline, CDR1 is LGHNT and CDR2 FRNRAP. The V gene end was trimmed by 0 bases and the J gene end by 7 bases; junction bases not matched to a gene: 19. The CDR3 here is CASGLVLGDIRTSGTGNEQFF. The CDR3 DNA follows: TGTGCTAGTGGTTTGGTACTAGGGGACATCAGGACTAGCGGGACGGGGAATGAGCAGTTCTTC.

For the CDR3, the DNA is TGTGCCAGCAGTTTGGGACCGGTGAGAAACACCATATATTTT. Its protein is CASSLGPVRNTIYF. The chain is built from TRBV7-9 and TRBJ1-3; D might be TRBD1 (5 bases). Germline V gene lookup returns CDR1 SEHNR and CDR2 FQNEAQ (reference sequence). V was trimmed by 6 bases and J by 5 bases, leaving 14 bases between them. This CDR3 is 14 amino acids long.

The chain couples TRBV5-6 to TRBJ1-1; D not resolved. There are 13 residues in the CDR3. Germline V gene data show CDR1 as SGHDT and CDR2 as YYEEEE. Trimming took 4 bases from V and 1 from J, leaving 8 bases between them. The CDR3 bases are TGTGCCAGCAGCGGTGGTCCGAACACTGAAGCTTTCTTT. Its translation is CASSGGPNTEAFF.

The chain joins TRBV7-9 to TRBJ2-1; the D is unclear. Germline V gene sequence: CDR1 SEHNR, CDR2 FQNEAQ (reference sequence). V gave up 9 bases and J gave up 5 bases, with 17 bases separating them. This CDR3 comprises 14 residues. The DNA for the CDR3 is TGTGCCAGTCGAGCTGTTGGCGGCAACAATGAGCAGTTCTTC. Residues: CASRAVGGNNEQFF.

This clone was observed a single time. J is TRBJ1-5 and V is TRBV5-5; TRBD1 is a possible D gene (6 bases). With 9 bases removed from V and 2 bases from J, the gap between germline ends came to 18 bases. Germline CDR1 and CDR2: SGHKS and YYEKEE (reference sequence). This CDR3 contains 15 residues. The CDR3, as DNA: TGTGCCATCTCGAGGGGGACGGTAGGCAATCAGCCCCAGCATTTT. Protein sequence: CAISRGTVGNQPQHF.

V is TRBV5-1 and J is TRBJ2-4; maybe TRBD1 (6 bases). The CDR3 extends over 16 amino acids. The V and J ends lost 4 bases and 0 bases respectively, with 14 bases between them. Per the germline V gene, CDR1 is SGHRS and CDR2 is YFSETQ. The CDR3 here is CASSTGHLLAKNIQYF. The CDR3 DNA reads as TGCGCCAGCAGCACGGGACACCTCCTAGCCAAAAACATTCAGTACTTC.